The 19 T cell receptor beta chains in this list originate from one sample, sequenced in a study of blood T cell repertoires in COVID-19. The table came from immunoSEQ multiplex PCR; TCRdb's copy has only in-frame clones and leaves some out. Here the sample spans 45,000 or so clones, around 82% being singletons. The sequencing sample was made of peripheral blood. Every receptor here comes from a human donor in a cohort sampled during active COVID-19.

Only a few counts were recorded for this clone. The rearrangement uses TRBV7-2 and TRBJ1-5; no definite D call. Trimming removed 4 bases at V and 3 bases at J, with 10 bases between. Germline loops: CDR1 SGHTA, CDR2 FQGNSA. The CDR3 has 14 residues. The CDR3 coding sequence is TGTGCCAGCAGCTCCGGACTCCTCAATCAGCCCCAGCATTTT. This gives the protein CASSSGLLNQPQHF. The full variable domain, in which reference TRBV7-2 and TRBJ1-5 provide the parts outside the CDR3, is GAGVSQSPSNKVTEKGKDVELRCDPISGHTALYWYRQSLGQGLEFLIYFQGNSAPDKSGLPSDRFSAERTGGSVSTLTIQRTQQEDSAVYLCASSSGLLNQPQHFGDGTRLSIL.

The chain couples TRBV28 to TRBJ2-7, with TRBD1 matching 11 bases. The junction had 7 bases not matched to a gene; V was cut back by 2 bases and J by 7 bases. This CDR3 is 15 amino acids long. Germline V gene sequence: CDR1 MDHEN, CDR2 SYDVKM. CDR3 bases: TGTGCCAGCAGTTTAGTGGGGACAGGGGGAAGGGAGCAGTACTTC. Amino acid sequence: CASSLVGTGGREQYF.

The chain has TRBV4-3 and TRBJ1-2, with D possibly being TRBD1 (5 bases). The V gene's germline CDR1 is LGHNA and CDR2 YSLEER. The germline V and J ends were trimmed by 0 bases and 0 bases, with 8 bases remaining between them. CDR3 length: 15 amino acids. The CDR3 sequence is CASSQERGANYGYTF. As DNA, the CDR3 is TGCGCCAGCAGCCAAGAACGGGGGGCTAACTATGGCTACACCTTC.

In regard to this clone: At one end the junction does not follow the germline gene, possibly because of a read error. The V and J genes are TRBV5-1 and TRBJ2-5, with 8 bases identical to TRBD2. Germline values: CDR1 SGHRS, CDR2 YFSETQ. There are 14 residues in the CDR3. CDR3 nucleotides: TGCCCCAGCAGCGGGCGCGGCGGGGGGGAGACCCAGTACTTC. Translated, it gives CPSSGRGGGETQYF.

The chain is built from TRBV30 and TRBJ2-3, with 8 bases fitting TRBD1. CDR1 GTSNPN and CDR2 SVGIG come from the germline V gene (reference sequence). V was pared by 5 bases and J by 2 bases, with 15 bases of the junction left unmatched. CDR3 length: 17 amino acids. The chain's CDR3 is CAWGTGAYISYTDTQYF. DNA for the CDR3: TGTGCCTGGGGGACAGGAGCTTATATTTCTTACACAGATACGCAGTATTTT.

The chain links TRBV19 to TRBJ2-5; 9 nucleotides agree with TRBD2. Germline-derived CDR1 and CDR2 are LNHDA and SQIVND (reference sequence). This CDR3 contains 15 residues. V shed 5 bases and J 1 base; nucleotides not matched to a gene: 5. CDR3 amino acids: CASSESGGPQETQYF. CDR3 in DNA: TGTGCCAGTAGTGAGAGCGGGGGGCCCCAAGAGACCCAGTACTTC.

V usage is TRBV18 and J usage is TRBJ1-4; 8 nucleotides match TRBD1. This CDR3 is built from 18 residues. Germline CDR1 KGHSH, CDR2 LQKENI. J lost 8 bases, V lost 2 bases, and 16 bases had no gene match. CDR3 loop: CASSPRTMTGASEEKLFF. The CDR3, as DNA: TGTGCCAGCTCACCAAGGACAATGACAGGGGCGAGCGAAGAAAAACTGTTTTTT.

The table lists this clone with a count of one. V usage is TRBV4-3 and J usage is TRBJ2-1; 10 positions match TRBD2. V was clipped by 0 bases and J by 12 bases; unmatched bases: 11. There are 16 residues in the CDR3. Germline V gene lookup returns CDR1 LGHNA and CDR2 YSLEER. Here the CDR3 reads CASSQDTSGNFQSQFF. CDR3 DNA: TGCGCCAGCAGCCAAGATACTAGCGGGAACTTCCAATCGCAGTTCTTC.

V and J are TRBV7-9 and TRBJ2-5; TRBD2 matches 8 bases. V lost 8 bases, J lost 4 bases, and 12 bases stayed unmatched. This CDR3 has 15 residues. Per the germline V gene, CDR1 is SEHNR and CDR2 is FQNEAQ (reference sequence). CDR3 residues: CASSGLAGGRETQYF. DNA of the CDR3: TGTGCCAGCTCCGGTTTGGCGGGAGGTCGAGAGACCCAGTACTTC.

J is TRBJ2-7 and V is TRBV7-9, with a weak D call TRBD1 (6 bases). CDR1 and CDR2 (germline): SEHNR, FQNEAQ (reference sequence). V lost 3 bases and J 6 bases, leaving 12 bases between the germline ends. This CDR3 is 13 amino acids long. As DNA, the CDR3 is TGTGCCAGCAGCTTTGCAGGGGCAGGCGAGCAGTACTTC. Its protein is CASSFAGAGEQYF.

This clone has a handful of counts. V and J are TRBV25-1 and TRBJ2-3; 10 nucleotides line up with TRBD2. The junction had 4 bases not matched to a gene; V was cut back by 4 bases and J by 6 bases. This CDR3 contains 14 residues. CDR1 is MGHDK and CDR2 is SYGVNS in the germline V gene. The CDR3 sequence is CASSASGGSDTQYF. CDR3 DNA sequence: TGTGCCAGCAGTGCTAGCGGGGGATCGGATACGCAGTATTTT.

The CDR3 DNA reads TGTGCCAGCAGCCAGAGAGAAAGGGGCGAGCAGTACTTC. Its protein product is CASSQRERGEQYF. The rearrangement uses TRBV14 and TRBJ2-7; the D gene is possibly TRBD1 (5 bases). CDR1 is SGHDN and CDR2 is FVKESK in the germline V gene. The CDR3 has 13 amino acids. The V gene lost 3 bases and the J gene lost 6 bases, with 12 bases spanning the gap.

A note on this clone: A single base separates this from a much larger clone, so it may be a read error. This CDR3 is CASSLATGGNTIYF. The CDR3 coding sequence is TGTGCCAGCAGCTTAGCGACAGGGGGAAACACCATATATTTT. The chain couples TRBV7-2 to TRBJ1-3; 7 nucleotides match TRBD1. The CDR3 runs to 14 residues. CDR1 and CDR2 from the germline V gene are SGHTA and FQGNSA. Unmatched junction bases numbered 0, after V lost 0 bases and J lost 4 bases.

V and J are TRBV5-6 and TRBJ2-1; 12 positions match TRBD2. The length of the CDR3 is 15 residues. Per germline, CDR1 SGHDT and CDR2 YYEEEE. V shed 6 bases, J shed 6 bases, and the junction held 7 bases outside the gene matches. CDR3 amino acids: CASIARGLAGNEQFF. CDR3 sequence (DNA): TGTGCCAGCATCGCTAGGGGACTAGCGGGCAATGAGCAGTTCTTC.

The gene calls are TRBV30 and TRBJ2-7, with 9 positions matching TRBD1. Looked up from germline, CDR1 is GTSNPN and CDR2 is SVGIG (reference sequence). CDR3 length: 15 residues. The V and J ends lost 4 bases and 4 bases, in that order; junction bases with no gene match: 11. CDR3 in amino acids: CAWMARTGVRYEQYF. The CDR3 bases are TGTGCCTGGATGGCTCGGACAGGGGTTAGGTACGAGCAGTACTTC.

This clone came up a few times. The J gene is TRBJ2-1, the V gene TRBV3-1 (or the pseudogene TRBV3-2); D ambiguous. The CDR3 sequence is 13 residues long. In germline, CDR1 is LGHDT, CDR2 YNNKEL (reference sequence). Trimming pared 0 bases from V and 6 bases from J, leaving 6 bases between. The CDR3 sequence: CASSQDFRNEQFF. The CDR3 DNA sequence: TGTGCCAGCAGCCAAGACTTCCGCAATGAGCAGTTCTTC.

The genes are TRBV27 and TRBJ1-5; D might be TRBD1 (6 bases). V dropped 6 bases and J dropped 5 bases, with 14 bases sitting between them. CDR3 length: 14 residues. Germline CDR1 MNHEY, CDR2 SMNVEV (reference sequence). CDR3 DNA sequence: TGTGCCAGCAGGAGGACAGCGACCTATCAGCCCCAGCATTTT. Translating gives CASRRTATYQPQHF.

This chain connects TRBV6-5 to TRBJ1-2; no clear D gene. Germline assignment: CDR1 MNHEY and CDR2 SVGAGI. The CDR3 is made up of 13 amino acids. V was shortened by 7 bases and J by 4 bases, with 13 bases between the two germline ends. CDR3 loop: CASTSSGGYGYTF. In nucleotides, the CDR3 is TGTGCCAGCACCTCCAGCGGTGGCTATGGCTACACCTTC.

The chain recombines TRBV10-2 with TRBJ2-7; TRBD2 might be the D (5 bases). CDR1 and CDR2 (germline): WSHSY, SAAADI. The V end lost 3 bases, the J end lost 1 base, and 10 bases lay between the germline ends. This CDR3 is built from 14 residues. CDR3 DNA: TGCGCCAGCAGTGAAAACCGGAGGTCCTACGAGCAGTACTTC. Protein product: CASSENRRSYEQYF.